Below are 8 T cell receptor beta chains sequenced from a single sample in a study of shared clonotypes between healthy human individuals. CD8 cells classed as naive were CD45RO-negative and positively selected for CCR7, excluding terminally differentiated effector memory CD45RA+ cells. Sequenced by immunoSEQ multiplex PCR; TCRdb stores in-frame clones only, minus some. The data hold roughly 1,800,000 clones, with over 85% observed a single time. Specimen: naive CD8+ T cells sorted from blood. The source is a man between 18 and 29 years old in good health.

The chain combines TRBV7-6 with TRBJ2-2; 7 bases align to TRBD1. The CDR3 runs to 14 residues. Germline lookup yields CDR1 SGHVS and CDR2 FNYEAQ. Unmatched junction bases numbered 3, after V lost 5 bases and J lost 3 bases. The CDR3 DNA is TGTGCCAGCAGCGGGACAGTGGACACCGGGGAGCTGTTTTTT. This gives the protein CASSGTVDTGELFF.

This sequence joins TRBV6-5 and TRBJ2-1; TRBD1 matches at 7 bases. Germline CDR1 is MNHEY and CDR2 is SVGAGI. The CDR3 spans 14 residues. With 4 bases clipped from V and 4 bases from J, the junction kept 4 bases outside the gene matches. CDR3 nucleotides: TGTGCCAGCAGTTCTCAGGGGGAATACAATGAGCAGTTCTTC. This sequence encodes CASSSQGEYNEQFF.

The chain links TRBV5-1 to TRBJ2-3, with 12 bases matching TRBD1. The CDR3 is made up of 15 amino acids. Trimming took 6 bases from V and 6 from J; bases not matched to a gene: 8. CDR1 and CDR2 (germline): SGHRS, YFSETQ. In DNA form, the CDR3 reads TGCGCCAGCAACAACTGGGACAGGGGGCACGATACGCAGTATTTT. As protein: CASNNWDRGHDTQYF.

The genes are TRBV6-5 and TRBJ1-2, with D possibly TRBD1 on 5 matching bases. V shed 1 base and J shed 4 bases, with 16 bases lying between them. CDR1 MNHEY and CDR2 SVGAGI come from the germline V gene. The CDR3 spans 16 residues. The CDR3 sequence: CASSYLAGLSLYGYTF. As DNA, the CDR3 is TGTGCCAGCAGTTACTTGGCAGGGCTCAGCCTCTATGGCTACACCTTC.

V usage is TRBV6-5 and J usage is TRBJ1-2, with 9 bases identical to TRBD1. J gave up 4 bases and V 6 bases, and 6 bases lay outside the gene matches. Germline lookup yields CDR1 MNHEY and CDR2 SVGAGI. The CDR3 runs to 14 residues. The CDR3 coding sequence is TGTGCCAGCAGCAGGACAGGGGCGGCCTATGGCTACACCTTC. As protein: CASSRTGAAYGYTF.

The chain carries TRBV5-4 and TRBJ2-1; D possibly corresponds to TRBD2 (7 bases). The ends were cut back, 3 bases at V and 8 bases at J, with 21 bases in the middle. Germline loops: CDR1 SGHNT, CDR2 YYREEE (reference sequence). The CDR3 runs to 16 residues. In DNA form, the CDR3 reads TGTGCCAGCAGCTCAAATCAGGGGCGGGGAGGGGATGAGCAGTTCTTC. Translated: CASSSNQGRGGDEQFF.

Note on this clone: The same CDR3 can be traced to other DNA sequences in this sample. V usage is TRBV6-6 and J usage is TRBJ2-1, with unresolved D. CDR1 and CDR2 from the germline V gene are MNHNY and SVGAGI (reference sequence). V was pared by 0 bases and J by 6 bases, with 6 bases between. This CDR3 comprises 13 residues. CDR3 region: CASSYSNGNEQFF. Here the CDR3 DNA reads TGTGCCAGCAGTTACTCGAACGGCAATGAGCAGTTCTTC.

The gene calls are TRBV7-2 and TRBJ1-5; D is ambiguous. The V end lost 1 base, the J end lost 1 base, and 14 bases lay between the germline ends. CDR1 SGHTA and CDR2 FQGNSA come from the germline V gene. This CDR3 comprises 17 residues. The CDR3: CASSLDGPRPSNQPQHF. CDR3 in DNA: TGTGCCAGCAGCTTAGATGGTCCCAGACCGAGCAATCAGCCCCAGCATTTT.